The 9 T cell receptor beta chains below come from one sample, sequenced in a study of human T cells and chemical hapten exposure. The time point here: patch test 3, about 24 weeks after DPC sensitization. Documented treatment: therapeutic diphenylcyclopropenone sensitization with weekly scalp DPC. TCRdb processed the RACE reads anew with MiXCR; each CDR3 protein has one entry. The sample lists fewer than 200,000 distinct CDR3 sequences, 25% to 30% occurring once. This specimen consisted of whole blood, obtained in connection with sensitization to the hapten diphenylcyclopropenone (DPC). These receptors originate from a woman aged 18-30 years with alopecia areata. Some clones in this sample may be carry-over from other donors' samples.

The chain couples TRBV5-8 to TRBJ2-4, with 7 bases that match TRBD1. This CDR3 contains 17 residues. Germline values: CDR1 SGHTS, CDR2 YDEGEE. Unmatched junction bases numbered 9, after V lost 0 bases and J lost 3 bases. CDR3 region: CASSLENTGANKNIQYF. Written as DNA, the CDR3 is TGTGCCAGCAGCTTGGAAAACACAGGGGCCAACAAAAACATTCAGTACTTC.

CDR3 residues: CASSPGKGRTDTQYF. The CDR3 DNA reads as TGTGCCAGCAGCCCTGGGAAGGGGAGGACAGATACGCAGTATTTT. The V gene is TRBV4-2, the J gene TRBJ2-3; tentative D call: TRBD2 (6 bases). CDR1 is LGHNA and CDR2 is YNFKEQ in the germline V gene. Trimming left V 4 bases short and J 3 bases short, with 14 bases between. The CDR3 consists of 15 residues.

This clonotype was counted only a few times. V usage is TRBV5-1 and J usage is TRBJ1-1; D gene ambiguous. The CDR3 contains 13 residues. Per the germline V gene, CDR1 is SGHRS and CDR2 is YFSETQ. Deletions cut 4 bases from V and 1 base from J, with 8 bases between. CDR3 in amino acids: CASSPDKNTEAFF. For the CDR3, the DNA is TGCGCCAGCAGCCCTGACAAGAACACTGAAGCTTTCTTT.

This clonotype was counted between two and nine times. This chain links TRBV2 with TRBJ2-5, with no clear D. The CDR3 has 13 amino acids. V lost 3 bases and J 5 bases, leaving 10 bases between the germline ends. CDR1 SNHLY and CDR2 FYNNEI come from the germline V gene. CDR3 sequence: CASSDSSVETQYF. In DNA, the CDR3 is TGTGCCAGCAGTGACAGCTCTGTCGAGACCCAGTACTTC.

The chain employs TRBV9 and TRBJ2-2, with TRBD1 identical over 9 bases. The germline gives CDR1 SGDLS, CDR2 YYNGEE. The J segment lost 3 bases and the V segment lost 2 bases, leaving 8 bases of the junction unmatched. The CDR3 covers 17 residues. The CDR3, as DNA: TGTGCCAGCAGCGTCATGAGGGACAGGGCTGACACCGGGGAGCTGTTTTTT. Translating it yields CASSVMRDRADTGELFF.

This clonotype occurred a few times. V is TRBV20-1 and J is TRBJ2-1; 11 bases match TRBD1. The CDR3 is 15 residues long. Germline V lookup: CDR1 DFQATT, CDR2 SNEGSKA (reference sequence). Unmatched junction bases numbered 7, after V lost 1 base and J lost 8 bases. Here the CDR3 reads CSARGTGGEVDEQFF. The CDR3 DNA follows: TGCAGTGCTAGAGGGACAGGGGGCGAGGTCGATGAGCAGTTCTTC.

This rearrangement joins TRBV7-2 to TRBJ2-1; 7 nucleotides line up with TRBD2. Germline V CDR1 and CDR2: SGHTA, FQGNSA. With V trimmed by 1 base and J by 7 bases, 7 bases remained unmatched. The CDR3 consists of 15 residues. The CDR3 protein is CASSLDSRGVNEQFF. In DNA, the CDR3 is TGTGCCAGCAGCTTAGATTCTCGGGGGGTAAATGAGCAGTTCTTC.

This clonotype was detected only a few times. V usage is TRBV20-1 and J usage is TRBJ2-7; 8 bases fit TRBD2. CDR1 and CDR2 from the germline V gene are DFQATT and SNEGSKA (reference sequence). This CDR3 is 15 amino acids long. V shed 3 bases, J shed 0 bases, and the junction held 7 bases outside the gene matches. The CDR3 spells CSASGRGTSSYEQYF. In DNA form, the CDR3 reads TGCAGTGCTAGTGGGCGCGGGACTAGCTCCTACGAGCAGTACTTC.

V and J are TRBV20-1 and TRBJ2-1; 12 positions agree with TRBD2. Germline V CDR1 and CDR2: DFQATT, SNEGSKA (reference sequence). V lost 5 bases to trimming and J lost 6 bases; unmatched junction nucleotides: 11. CDR3 size: 16 residues. In nucleotides, the CDR3 is TGCAGTGCTGCCCCCTCTAGCGGGAGGGCCGGCAATGAGCAGTTCTTC. Protein: CSAAPSSGRAGNEQFF.